These 30 T cell receptor beta chains originate from one sample sequenced in a study of control samples from healthy donors and cancer patients. Repertoires were generated with immunoSEQ multiplex PCR, while TCRdb's copy carries only in-frame clones and drops some. This table holds 75,000 to 95,000 clones, approximately 90% found once. Sample: blood. These receptors were collected from a young woman in good health.

V and J are TRBV5-1 and TRBJ2-1, with a tentative D call TRBD2 (5 bases). Per the germline V gene, CDR1 is SGHRS and CDR2 is YFSETQ. Trimming removed 0 bases from V and 7 bases from J, with 17 bases in between. The CDR3 sequence is 16 residues long. The DNA for the CDR3 is TGCGCCAGCAGCTTGGTTTACGCGAGCGGTCCAAATGAGCAGTTCTTC. Translation gives CASSLVYASGPNEQFF.

This clone was found a few times. One end of the junction fails to match germline, which may point to a read error. The rearrangement uses TRBV2 and TRBJ1-1; maybe TRBD1 (6 bases). The CDR3 sequence is 13 residues long. Germline V gives CDR1 SNHLY, CDR2 FYNNEI. CDR3 DNA: TGTGCCAGCAATGAACAGGGGAACACTGAAGCTTTCTTT. Translating it yields CASNEQGNTEAFF. Using reference TRBV2 and TRBJ1-1 for the parts outside the CDR3, the full variable domain is EPEVTQTPSHQVTQMGQEVILRCVPISNHLYFYWYRQILGQKVEFLVSFYNNEISEKSEIFDDQFSVERPDGSNFTLKIRSTKLEDSAMYFCASNEQGNTEAFFGQGTRLTVV.

The genes are TRBV6-6 and TRBJ1-3, with D possibly being TRBD1 (6 bases). The V and J ends lost 4 bases and 0 bases respectively, with 10 bases between them. CDR1 is MNHNY and CDR2 is SVGAGI in the germline V gene (reference sequence). This CDR3 has 15 residues. This CDR3 reads CASSSRDTSGNTIYF. The CDR3 DNA follows: TGTGCCAGCAGTTCCCGGGACACCTCTGGAAACACCATATATTTT.

V is TRBV9 and J is TRBJ1-1, with a possible D match to TRBD1 (5 bases). The CDR3 contains 14 residues. The V end was cut by 0 bases, the J end by 5 bases, with 11 bases between. Germline loops: CDR1 SGDLS, CDR2 YYNGEE. The CDR3 here is CASSVAGKGTEAFF. CDR3 nucleotides: TGTGCCAGCAGCGTAGCTGGGAAGGGGACTGAAGCTTTCTTT.

This chain joins TRBV6-1 and TRBJ2-5; no reliable D call. This CDR3 spans 14 amino acids. Germline V gene data show CDR1 as MNHNS and CDR2 as SASEGT. V shed 2 bases and J shed 2 bases, with 9 bases lying between them. The CDR3 DNA reads as TGTGCCAGCAGTGAAAGGTTGGAACAAGAGACCCAGTACTTC. Translation: CASSERLEQETQYF.

The chain couples TRBV7-9 to TRBJ2-7; D unresolved. CDR1 and CDR2 (germline): SEHNR, FQNEAQ (reference sequence). The V end was cut by 5 bases, the J end by 3 bases, with 11 bases between. CDR3 length: 13 amino acids. The CDR3 nucleotides read TGTGCCAGCAGCCCTCGGACCAACTACGAGCAGTACTTC. Protein sequence: CASSPRTNYEQYF.

The chain uses TRBV27 and TRBJ2-3; 9 positions match TRBD2. V shed 5 bases, J shed 2 bases, and the junction held 8 bases outside the gene matches. Germline CDR1 is MNHEY and CDR2 is SMNVEV (reference sequence). The length of the CDR3 is 16 residues. The DNA for the CDR3 is TGTGCCAGCAGTCCCAAGCGGGGGGCGGCCACAGATACGCAGTATTTT. Its translation is CASSPKRGAATDTQYF.

This clone occurred once. CDR3 region: CASSEVHLNTEAFF. The DNA for the CDR3 is TGTGCCAGCAGTGAAGTTCATCTGAACACTGAAGCTTTCTTT. The V gene is TRBV2, the J gene TRBJ1-1; no firm D call. This CDR3 is 14 amino acids long. V dropped 1 base and J dropped 0 bases, with 6 bases sitting between them. Germline V lookup: CDR1 SNHLY, CDR2 FYNNEI. Looking up the rest from reference TRBV2 and TRBJ1-1 gives the full variable domain: EPEVTQTPSHQVTQMGQEVILRCVPISNHLYFYWYRQILGQKVEFLVSFYNNEISEKSEIFDDQFSVERPDGSNFTLKIRSTKLEDSAMYFCASSEVHLNTEAFFGQGTRLTVV.

The chain has TRBV11-3 and TRBJ1-5, with 8 bases identical to TRBD1. Germline V CDR1 and CDR2: SGHNT, YENEEA. With 5 bases clipped from V and 2 bases from J, the junction kept 20 bases outside the gene matches. CDR3 size: 20 residues. CDR3 nucleotides: TGTGCCAGCAGCGTATATCCCGAACTCGCCAGGGGGCTCTGCAATCAGCCCCAGCATTTT. Its protein is CASSVYPELARGLCNQPQHF.

The chain has TRBV6-2 or TRBV6-3 and TRBJ1-1; D is perhaps TRBD1 (5 bases). The CDR3 has 13 residues. Germline CDR1 MNHEY, CDR2 SVGEGT. V was shortened by 3 bases and J by 4 bases, with 9 bases between the two germline ends. CDR3 sequence reads: CASSYRQGTEAFF. For the CDR3, the DNA is TGTGCCAGCAGTTATCGCCAGGGCACTGAAGCTTTCTTT.

V gene TRBV5-1 combines with J gene TRBJ1-1; TRBD1 matches at 7 bases. The V gene end was trimmed by 2 bases and the J gene end by 6 bases; junction bases not matched to a gene: 13. The CDR3 loop spans 16 amino acids. Germline CDR1 is SGHRS and CDR2 is YFSETQ. The DNA for the CDR3 is TGCGCCAGCAGCTTAATGACCGGGACAGAGGGCGCTGAAGCTTTCTTT. It is translated as CASSLMTGTEGAEAFF.

The chain joins TRBV15 to TRBJ2-1, with D perhaps matching TRBD1 or TRBD2 (5 bases each). CDR3 size: 16 residues. Germline CDR1 reads LNHNV; CDR2 reads YYDKDF (reference sequence). Trimming cost V 5 bases and J 0 bases, with 14 bases left between them. Written as DNA, the CDR3 is TGTGCCACCAGCCACCCGACGGGGCTCTCCTACAATGAGCAGTTCTTC. Amino acid sequence: CATSHPTGLSYNEQFF.

The chain employs TRBV7-2 and TRBJ2-1; D unclear. The V gene lost 0 bases and the J gene lost 8 bases, with 11 bases spanning the gap. CDR3 length: 14 residues. Germline V gives CDR1 SGHTA, CDR2 FQGNSA. The CDR3 reads CASSLAPQDDEQFF. In nucleotides, the CDR3 is TGTGCCAGCAGCTTAGCCCCTCAGGACGATGAGCAGTTCTTC.

The V call is TRBV3-1 (or the pseudogene TRBV3-2), the J call TRBJ1-4; D remains ambiguous. CDR3 length equals 17 residues. Germline loops: CDR1 LGHDT, CDR2 YNNKEL (reference sequence). The V gene lost 1 base and the J gene lost 4 bases, with 16 bases spanning the gap. The CDR3 nucleotides are TGTGCCAGCAGCCAAGTGCCCGCCAGGTACCTTAATGAAAAACTGTTTTTT. It encodes CASSQVPARYLNEKLFF.

The CDR3 loop is CASSLVVGGEQYF. The DNA for the CDR3 is TGTGCCAGCAGCTTAGTGGTTGGGGGCGAGCAGTACTTC. The J gene is TRBJ2-7, the V gene TRBV13; D may be TRBD1 or TRBD2 (5 bases each). The length of the CDR3 is 13 residues. Deletions cut 1 base from V and 6 bases from J, with 10 bases between. Germline CDR1 is PRHDT and CDR2 is FYEKMQ (reference sequence).

J is TRBJ1-1 and V is TRBV5-1, with D perhaps matching TRBD1 (5 bases). The CDR3 is 16 residues long. The germline V gene has CDR1 SGHRS and CDR2 YFSETQ. V gave up 2 bases and J gave up 5 bases, with 19 bases separating them. The CDR3 here is CASSLSKTDWGTEAFF. The DNA for the CDR3 is TGCGCCAGCAGCTTAAGTAAGACAGATTGGGGGACTGAAGCTTTCTTT. The variable domain in full, with the rest retrieved from reference TRBV5-1 and TRBJ1-1, is KAGVTQTPRYLIKTRGQQVTLSCSPISGHRSVSWYQQTPGQGLQFLFEYFSETQRNKGNFPGRFSGRQFSNSRSEMNVSTLELGDSALYLCASSLSKTDWGTEAFFGQGTRLTVV.

In this sample, this clone turned up once. The genes are TRBV2 and TRBJ1-5, with D possibly matching TRBD1 (6 bases). Germline CDR1 is SNHLY and CDR2 is FYNNEI. V dropped 1 base and J dropped 6 bases, with 13 bases sitting between them. The CDR3 is made up of 15 amino acids. The CDR3 DNA is TGTGCCAGCAGTGAAGAGGGGGGAAGTGGTCAGCCCCAGCATTTT. Translating gives CASSEEGGSGQPQHF.

This clone was recorded only once. The chain links TRBV4-1 to TRBJ1-4; the D gene is possibly TRBD1 (6 bases). Germline V gives CDR1 MGHRA, CDR2 YSYEKL. The V end was cut by 4 bases, the J end by 2 bases, with 11 bases between. The CDR3 length is 15 residues. In DNA form, the CDR3 reads TGCGCCAGCAGCCCACAGGGAGCTACTAATGAAAAACTGTTTTTT. Translation: CASSPQGATNEKLFF.

The chain couples TRBV24-1 to TRBJ1-5; D unresolved. Germline V gives CDR1 KGHDR, CDR2 SFDVKD. The CDR3 sequence is 13 residues long. V was trimmed by 5 bases and J by 6 bases, leaving 10 bases between them. The CDR3 nucleotides read TGTGCCACCAGTGCGGGCAAGGGTCAGCCCCAGCATTTT. Translated, it gives CATSAGKGQPQHF.

The chain recombines TRBV4-1 with TRBJ2-5, with 8 bases lining up with TRBD2. This CDR3 has 15 residues. Looked up from germline, CDR1 is MGHRA and CDR2 is YSYEKL. V lost 1 base to trimming and J lost 5 bases; unmatched junction nucleotides: 6. The CDR3 DNA is TGCGCCAGCAGCCAAGTATCGGGGGGGCGGGAGACCCAGTACTTC. Translation gives CASSQVSGGRETQYF.

The gene calls are TRBV6-5 and TRBJ2-5; D might be TRBD1 (6 bases). The CDR3 consists of 16 residues. Per the germline V gene, CDR1 is MNHEY and CDR2 is SVGAGI. Trimming took 3 bases from V and 3 from J, leaving 17 bases between them. The chain's CDR3 is CASSYREWTEKETQYF. The CDR3 DNA sequence: TGTGCCAGCAGTTATAGGGAATGGACAGAAAAAGAGACCCAGTACTTC.

CDR3 coding DNA: TGCGCCAGCAGCCCCTTGGGAGCAACTAATGAAAAACTGTTTTTT. It is translated as CASSPLGATNEKLFF. The chain combines TRBV4-1 with TRBJ1-4; D remains unclear. CDR3 size: 15 residues. V gave up 4 bases and J gave up 0 bases, with 9 bases separating them. CDR1 and CDR2 from the germline V gene are MGHRA and YSYEKL.

This clone was seen a single time. The chain is built from TRBV3-1 (or the pseudogene TRBV3-2) and TRBJ2-3; 7 bases are shared with TRBD2. Germline loops: CDR1 LGHDT, CDR2 YNNKEL (reference sequence). With V trimmed by 5 bases and J by 2 bases, 7 bases remained unmatched. CDR3 size: 15 residues. CDR3 in DNA: TGTGCCAGCAGCGAGACAGCGGGGCCCACAGATACGCAGTATTTT. Its translation: CASSETAGPTDTQYF.

The chain links TRBV7-2 to TRBJ2-7; D tentatively reads TRBD1 or TRBD2 (6 bases each). With 6 bases removed from V and 1 base from J, the gap between germline ends came to 16 bases. The CDR3 is 15 amino acids. CDR1 is SGHTA, CDR2 FQGNSA, per germline. CDR3 region: CASRVRGAGSYEQYF. DNA of the CDR3: TGTGCCAGCAGGGTTAGGGGGGCTGGGTCCTACGAGCAGTACTTC.

The V and J genes are TRBV7-8 and TRBJ1-5; D possibly corresponds to TRBD1 (5 bases). The V gene lost 3 bases and the J gene lost 3 bases, with 12 bases spanning the gap. CDR3 size: 15 residues. From germline, CDR1 is SGHVS and CDR2 FQNEAQ. As DNA, the CDR3 is TGTGCCAGCAGCTTGGTGGACAAGCCCAATCAGCCCCAGCATTTT. Its translation: CASSLVDKPNQPQHF.

The chain joins TRBV7-9 to TRBJ2-5, with D possibly TRBD2 on 7 matching bases. V was shortened by 5 bases and J by 4 bases, with 20 bases between the two germline ends. The CDR3 runs to 16 residues. Germline V gene lookup returns CDR1 SEHNR and CDR2 FQNEAQ (reference sequence). This CDR3 is CASSAPSRGGSETQYF. The CDR3 bases are TGTGCCAGCAGCGCGCCAAGTAGGGGGGGCTCAGAGACCCAGTACTTC. The variable domain in full, with the rest retrieved from reference TRBV7-9 and TRBJ2-5, is DTGVSQNPRHKITKRGQNVTFRCDPISEHNRLYWYRQTLGQGPEFLTYFQNEAQLEKSRLLSDRFSAERPKGSFSTLEIQRTEQGDSAMYLCASSAPSRGGSETQYFGPGTRLLVL.

The chain joins TRBV21-1 to TRBJ2-1. TRBV21-1 is a listed pseudogene. The CDR3 runs 17 residues. CDR3 nucleotide sequence: TGTGCCAGCAGCAAGGGGGGCGGGGATAGTTCCTACAATGAGCAGTTCTTC. Residues: CASSKGGGDSSYNEQFF.

V and J are TRBV4-1 and TRBJ2-1; 10 positions agree with TRBD2. CDR1 is MGHRA, CDR2 YSYEKL, per germline. V dropped 5 bases and J dropped 6; count of bases not matched to a gene: 16. The length of the CDR3 is 18 residues. CDR3 protein: CASSFSAGGRDFSNEQFF. The CDR3 DNA reads as TGCGCCAGCAGCTTTTCAGCGGGGGGGCGAGATTTCTCCAATGAGCAGTTCTTC.

The chain employs TRBV10-3 and TRBJ2-3; TRBD2 agrees at 9 bases. The CDR3 runs 14 residues. J was trimmed by 0 bases and V by 6 bases; bases with no gene match: 1. Germline loops: CDR1 ENHRY, CDR2 SYGVKD. The CDR3 DNA follows: TGTGCCATCAGCACTAGCGGGAGCACAGATACGCAGTATTTT. This gives the protein CAISTSGSTDTQYF.

The chain joins TRBV11-2 to TRBJ1-4, with 7 bases fitting TRBD1. The ends lost 3 bases at V and 0 bases at J; junction bases unmatched: 4. Per germline, CDR1 SGHAT and CDR2 FQNNGV. This CDR3 contains 16 residues. CDR3: CASSFGQVATNEKLFF. The CDR3 DNA follows: TGTGCCAGCAGCTTCGGACAGGTCGCAACTAATGAAAAACTGTTTTTT.